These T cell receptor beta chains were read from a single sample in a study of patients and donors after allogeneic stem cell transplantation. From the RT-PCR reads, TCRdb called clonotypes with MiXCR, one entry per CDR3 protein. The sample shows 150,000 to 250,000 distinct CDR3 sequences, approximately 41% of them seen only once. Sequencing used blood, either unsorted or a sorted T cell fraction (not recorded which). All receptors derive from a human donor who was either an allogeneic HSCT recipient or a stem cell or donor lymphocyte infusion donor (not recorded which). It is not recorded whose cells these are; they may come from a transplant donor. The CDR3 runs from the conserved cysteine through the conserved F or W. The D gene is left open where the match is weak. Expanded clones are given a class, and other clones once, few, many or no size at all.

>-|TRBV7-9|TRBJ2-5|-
TGTGCCAGCAGCTTTATCTTGGGGGAGACCCAGTACTTC
CASSFILGETQYF
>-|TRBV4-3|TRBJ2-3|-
TGCGCCAGCAGCCAAGAAAGGGGAGGTAGCACAGATACGCAGTATTTT
CASSQERGGSTDTQYF
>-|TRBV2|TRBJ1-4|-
TGTGCCAGCATTTTTAGGTGGGATAATGAAAAACTGTTTTTT
CASIFRWDNEKLFF
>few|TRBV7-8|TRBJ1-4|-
TGTGCCAGCAGCTTTTTTTCACCGGGGGAAAAACTGTTTTTT
CASSFFSPGEKLFF
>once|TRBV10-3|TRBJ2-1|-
TGTGCCATCAGGGCCAGCGGTAGCTCCTACAATGAGCAGTTCTTC
CAIRASGSSYNEQFF
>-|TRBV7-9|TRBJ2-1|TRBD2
TGTGCCAGCAGCCCTGGACTAGCTGAGCAGTTCTTC
CASSPGLAEQFF
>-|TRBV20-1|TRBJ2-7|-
TGCAGTGCTACTAAGAGCTCCTACGAGCAGTACTTC
CSATKSSYEQYF
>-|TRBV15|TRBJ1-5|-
TGTGCCACCAGCAGAGGAAGCAGGGGAGATCAGCCCCAGCATTTT
CATSRGSRGDQPQHF
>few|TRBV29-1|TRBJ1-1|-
TGCAGCCCACTGGGCCCCAACACTGAAGCTTTCTTT
CSPLGPNTEAFF
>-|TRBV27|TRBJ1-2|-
TGTGCCAGCAGTTTAGTGGCAGGGAATGGCTACACCTTC
CASSLVAGNGYTF
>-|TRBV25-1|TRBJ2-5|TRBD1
TGTGCCAGCATCGGACAGGGTGAAGAGTACCAAGAGACCCAGTACTTC
CASIGQGEEYQETQYF
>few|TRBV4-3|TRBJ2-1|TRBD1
TGCGCCAGCAGTCCGGACAGGGGATCCTACAATGAGCAGTTCTTC
CASSPDRGSYNEQFF
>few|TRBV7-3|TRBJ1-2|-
TGTGCCAGCAGCTTAGGGGCAGCTCTCCCCCCTAACTATGGCTACACCTTC
CASSLGAALPPNYGYTF
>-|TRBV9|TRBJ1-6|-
TGTGCCAGCAGCGTAGCGTCAGGGCCCAATTCACCCCTCCACTTT
CASSVASGPNSPLHF
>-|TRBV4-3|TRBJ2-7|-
TGCGCCAGCAGCCACTCGAGCTCCTACGAGCAGTACTTC
CASSHSSSYEQYF
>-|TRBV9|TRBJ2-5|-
TGTGCCAGCAGCGTAGGGCGACTTCAAGAGACCCAGTACTTC
CASSVGRLQETQYF
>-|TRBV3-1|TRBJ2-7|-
TGTGCCAGCAGCCAAGATCCGAGGAAGGGTGTCTCCTACGAGCAGTACTTC
CASSQDPRKGVSYEQYF
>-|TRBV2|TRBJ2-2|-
TGTGCCAGCAGTGAAGAAGGAACCGGGGAGCTGTTTTTT
CASSEEGTGELFF
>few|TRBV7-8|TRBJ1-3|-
TGTGCCAGCAGCTTAAGGAGTTACTCCTCTGGAAACACCATATATTTT
CASSLRSYSSGNTIYF
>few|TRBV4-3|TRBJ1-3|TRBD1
TGCGCCAGCAGCCACCCACAGGGGGTTGAAAACACCATATATTTT
CASSHPQGVENTIYF
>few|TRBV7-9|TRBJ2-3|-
TGTGCCAGCAGCCGGGACTTACCGGGAGATACGCAGTATTTT
CASSRDLPGDTQYF
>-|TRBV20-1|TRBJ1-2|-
TGCAGTGCTAGAGAGGACAGCAATCGCTACACCTTC
CSAREDSNRYTF
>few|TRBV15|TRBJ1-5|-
TGTGCCACCAGCGCCAGGGACGGGGATCAGCCCCAGCATTTT
CATSARDGDQPQHF
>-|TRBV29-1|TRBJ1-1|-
TGCAGCGCTGCGGCCTTGACAGAACCCATGAACATTGAAGCTTTCTTT
CSAAALTEPMNIEAFF
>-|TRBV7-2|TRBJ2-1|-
TGTGCCAGCAGCTTAGGCACAGCCTACAATGAGCAGTTCTTC
CASSLGTAYNEQFF
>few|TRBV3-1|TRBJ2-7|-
TGTGCCAGCAGCCAAGATTTAACCACCGAGCAGTACTTC
CASSQDLTTEQYF
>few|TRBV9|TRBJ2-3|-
TGTGCCAGCAGCCCCCAGGGGCTAGTAAGCACAGATACGCAGTATTTT
CASSPQGLVSTDTQYF
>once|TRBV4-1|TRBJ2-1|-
TGCGCCAGCAGCCATGCCTTAGGCCGGGGCAATGAGCAGTTCTTC
CASSHALGRGNEQFF